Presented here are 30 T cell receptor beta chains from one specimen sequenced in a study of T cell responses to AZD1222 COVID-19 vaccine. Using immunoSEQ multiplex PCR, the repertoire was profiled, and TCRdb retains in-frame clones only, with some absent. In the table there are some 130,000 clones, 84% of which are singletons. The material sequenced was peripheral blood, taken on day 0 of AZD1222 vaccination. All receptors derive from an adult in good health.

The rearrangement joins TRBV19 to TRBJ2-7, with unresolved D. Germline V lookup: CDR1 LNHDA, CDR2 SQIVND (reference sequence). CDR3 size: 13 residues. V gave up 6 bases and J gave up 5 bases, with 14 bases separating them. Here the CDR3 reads CASRDGVSHEQYF. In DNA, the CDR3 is TGTGCCAGTAGGGATGGGGTGAGCCACGAGCAGTACTTC.

In DNA, the CDR3 is TGTGCCAGCAGTTGGGGGACCACGGAGACCCAGTACTTC. It encodes CASSWGTTETQYF. The V gene is TRBV12-3 or TRBV12-4, the J gene TRBJ2-5; D may be TRBD1 or TRBD2 (5 bases each). The CDR3 is made up of 13 amino acids. Trimming stripped 4 bases from V and 5 bases from J, with 11 bases between.

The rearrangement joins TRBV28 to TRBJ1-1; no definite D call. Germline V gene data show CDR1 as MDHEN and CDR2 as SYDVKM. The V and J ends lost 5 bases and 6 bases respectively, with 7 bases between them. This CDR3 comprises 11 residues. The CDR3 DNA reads TGTGCCAGCAGTCGACCCGCTGAAGCTTTCTTT. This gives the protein CASSRPAEAFF.

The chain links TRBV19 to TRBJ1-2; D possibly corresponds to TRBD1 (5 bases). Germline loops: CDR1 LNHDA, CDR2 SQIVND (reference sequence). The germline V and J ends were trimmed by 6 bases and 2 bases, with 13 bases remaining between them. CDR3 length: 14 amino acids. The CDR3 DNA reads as TGTGCCAGTAGCCGACAGTCCACAAACTATGGCTACACCTTC. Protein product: CASSRQSTNYGYTF.

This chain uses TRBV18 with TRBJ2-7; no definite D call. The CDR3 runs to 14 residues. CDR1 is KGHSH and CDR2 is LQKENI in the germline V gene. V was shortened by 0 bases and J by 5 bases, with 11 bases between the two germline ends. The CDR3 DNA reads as TGTGCCAGCTCACCACCGTCAAGAAGGGACGAGCAGTACTTC. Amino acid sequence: CASSPPSRRDEQYF.

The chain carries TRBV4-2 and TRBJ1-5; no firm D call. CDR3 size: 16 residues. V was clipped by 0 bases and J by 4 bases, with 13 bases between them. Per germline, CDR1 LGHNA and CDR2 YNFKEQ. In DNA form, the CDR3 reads TGTGCCAGCAGCCAAGACGGGTGGTTGGGGAATCAGCCCCAGCATTTT. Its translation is CASSQDGWLGNQPQHF.

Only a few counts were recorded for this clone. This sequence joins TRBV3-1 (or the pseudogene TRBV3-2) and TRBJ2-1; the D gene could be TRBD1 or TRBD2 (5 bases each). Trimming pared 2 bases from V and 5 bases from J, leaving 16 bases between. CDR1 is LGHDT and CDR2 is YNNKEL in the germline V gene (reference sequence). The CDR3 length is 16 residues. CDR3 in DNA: TGTGCCAGCAGCCAAAACCCCCCAGGGACCCACAATGAGCAGTTCTTC. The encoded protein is CASSQNPPGTHNEQFF.

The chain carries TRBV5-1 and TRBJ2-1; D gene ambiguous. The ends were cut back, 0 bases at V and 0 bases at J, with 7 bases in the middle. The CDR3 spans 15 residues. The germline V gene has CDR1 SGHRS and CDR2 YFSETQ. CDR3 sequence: CASSLALVSYNEQFF. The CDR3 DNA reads TGCGCCAGCAGCTTGGCGCTAGTCTCCTACAATGAGCAGTTCTTC.

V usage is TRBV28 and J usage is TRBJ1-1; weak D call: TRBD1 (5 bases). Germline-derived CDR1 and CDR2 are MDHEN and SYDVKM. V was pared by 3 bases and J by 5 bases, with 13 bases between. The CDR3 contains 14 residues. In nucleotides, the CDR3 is TGTGCCAGCAGTTTCTTCCAGGGTGAGACTGAAGCTTTCTTT. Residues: CASSFFQGETEAFF.

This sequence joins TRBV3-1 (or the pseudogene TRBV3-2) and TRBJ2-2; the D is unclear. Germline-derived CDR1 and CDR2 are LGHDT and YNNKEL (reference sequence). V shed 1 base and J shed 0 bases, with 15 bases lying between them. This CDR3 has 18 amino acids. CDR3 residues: CASSQVKGFRANTGELFF. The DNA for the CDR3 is TGTGCCAGCAGCCAAGTAAAGGGTTTCCGGGCGAACACCGGGGAGCTGTTTTTT.

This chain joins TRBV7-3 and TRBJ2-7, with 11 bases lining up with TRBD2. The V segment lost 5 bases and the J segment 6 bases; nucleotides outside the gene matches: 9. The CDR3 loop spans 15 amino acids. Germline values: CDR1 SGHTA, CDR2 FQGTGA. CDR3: CASSPLAGGISEQYF. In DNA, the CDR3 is TGTGCCAGCAGCCCCCTAGCGGGGGGTATATCCGAGCAGTACTTC.

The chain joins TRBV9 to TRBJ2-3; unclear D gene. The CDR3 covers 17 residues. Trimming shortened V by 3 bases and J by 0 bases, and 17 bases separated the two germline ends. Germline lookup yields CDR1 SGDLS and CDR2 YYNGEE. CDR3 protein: CASSGVGGSRSTDTQYF. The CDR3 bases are TGTGCCAGCAGCGGCGTGGGTGGCAGCCGGAGCACAGATACGCAGTATTTT.

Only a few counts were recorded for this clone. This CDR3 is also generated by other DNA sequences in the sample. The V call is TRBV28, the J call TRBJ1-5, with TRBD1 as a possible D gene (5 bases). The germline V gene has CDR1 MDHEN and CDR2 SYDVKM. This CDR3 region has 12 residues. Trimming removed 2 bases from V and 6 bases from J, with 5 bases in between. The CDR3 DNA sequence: TGTGCCAGCAGTTTAGGGGGTCAGCCCCAGCATTTT. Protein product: CASSLGGQPQHF.

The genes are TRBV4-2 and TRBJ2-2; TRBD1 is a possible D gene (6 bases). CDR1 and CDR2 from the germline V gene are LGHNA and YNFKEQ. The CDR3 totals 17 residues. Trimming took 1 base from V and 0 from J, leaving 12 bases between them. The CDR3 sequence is CASSQATRGPNTGELFF. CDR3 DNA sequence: TGTGCCAGCAGCCAAGCAACCAGGGGCCCGAACACCGGGGAGCTGTTTTTT.

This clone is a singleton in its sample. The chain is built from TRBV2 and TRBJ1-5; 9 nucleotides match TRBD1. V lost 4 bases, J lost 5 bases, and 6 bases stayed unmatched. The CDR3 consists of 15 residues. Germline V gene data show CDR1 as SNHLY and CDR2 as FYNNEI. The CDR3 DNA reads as TGTGCCAGCAGTGCCCGGACAGGGGCGGATCAGCCCCAGCATTTT. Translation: CASSARTGADQPQHF.

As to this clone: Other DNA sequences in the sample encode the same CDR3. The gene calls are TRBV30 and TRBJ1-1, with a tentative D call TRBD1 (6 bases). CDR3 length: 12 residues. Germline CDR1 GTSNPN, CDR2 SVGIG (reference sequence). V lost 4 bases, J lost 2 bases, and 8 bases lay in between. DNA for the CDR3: TGTGCCTGGACCAGGGGAAACACTGAAGCTTTCTTT. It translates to CAWTRGNTEAFF.

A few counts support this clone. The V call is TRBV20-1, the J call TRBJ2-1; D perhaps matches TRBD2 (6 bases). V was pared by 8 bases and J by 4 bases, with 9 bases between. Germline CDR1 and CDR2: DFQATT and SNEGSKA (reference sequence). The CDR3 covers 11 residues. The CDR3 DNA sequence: TGCAGTTCGGGAGTTTACAATGAGCAGTTCTTC. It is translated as CSSGVYNEQFF.

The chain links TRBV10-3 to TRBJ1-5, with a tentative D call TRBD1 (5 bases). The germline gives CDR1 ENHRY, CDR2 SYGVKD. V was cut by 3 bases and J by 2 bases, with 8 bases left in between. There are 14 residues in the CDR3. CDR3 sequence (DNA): TGTGCCATCAGTGACAGGGCGGGCAATCAGCCCCAGCATTTT. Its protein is CAISDRAGNQPQHF.

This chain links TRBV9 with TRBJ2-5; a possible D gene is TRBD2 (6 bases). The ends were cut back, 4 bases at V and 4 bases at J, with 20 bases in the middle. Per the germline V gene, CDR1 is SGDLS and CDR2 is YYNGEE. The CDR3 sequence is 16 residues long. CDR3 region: CASSPLWGVEAETQYF. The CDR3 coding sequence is TGTGCCAGCAGCCCCCTATGGGGGGTTGAAGCAGAGACCCAGTACTTC. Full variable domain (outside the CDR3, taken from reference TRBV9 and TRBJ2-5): DSGVTQTPKHLITATGQRVTLRCSPRSGDLSVYWYQQSLDQGLQFLIQYYNGEERAKGNILERFSAQQFPDLHSELNLSSLELGDSALYFCASSPLWGVEAETQYFGPGTRLLVL.

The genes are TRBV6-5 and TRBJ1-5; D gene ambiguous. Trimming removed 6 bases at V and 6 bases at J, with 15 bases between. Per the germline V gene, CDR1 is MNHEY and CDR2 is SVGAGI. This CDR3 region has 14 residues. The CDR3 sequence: CASSPGYEGQPQHF. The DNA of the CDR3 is TGTGCCAGCAGCCCCGGGTATGAGGGTCAGCCCCAGCATTTT.

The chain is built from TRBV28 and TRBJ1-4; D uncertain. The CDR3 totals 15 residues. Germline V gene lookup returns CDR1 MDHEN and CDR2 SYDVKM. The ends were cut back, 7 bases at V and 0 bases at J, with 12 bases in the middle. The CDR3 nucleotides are TGTGCCAGCAATTCAGCAGACGCAACTAATGAAAAACTGTTTTTT. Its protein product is CASNSADATNEKLFF.

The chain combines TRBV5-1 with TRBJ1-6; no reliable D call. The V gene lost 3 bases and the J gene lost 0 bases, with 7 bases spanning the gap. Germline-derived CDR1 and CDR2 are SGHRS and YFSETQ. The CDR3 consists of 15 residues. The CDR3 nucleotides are TGCGCCAGCAGCTCCGACATCTCCTATAATTCACCCCTCCACTTT. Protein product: CASSSDISYNSPLHF.

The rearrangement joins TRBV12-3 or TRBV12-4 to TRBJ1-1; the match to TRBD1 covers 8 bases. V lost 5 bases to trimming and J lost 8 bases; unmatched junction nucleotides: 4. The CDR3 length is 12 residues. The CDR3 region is CASSLRTGEAFF. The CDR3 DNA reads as TGTGCCAGCAGTCTGCGGACAGGGGAAGCTTTCTTT.

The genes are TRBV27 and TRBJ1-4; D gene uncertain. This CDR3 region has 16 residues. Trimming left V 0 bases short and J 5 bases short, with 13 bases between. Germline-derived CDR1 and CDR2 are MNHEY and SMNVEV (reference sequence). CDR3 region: CASSLSVWELNEKLFF. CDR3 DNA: TGTGCCAGCAGTTTATCGGTCTGGGAGTTAAATGAAAAACTGTTTTTT.

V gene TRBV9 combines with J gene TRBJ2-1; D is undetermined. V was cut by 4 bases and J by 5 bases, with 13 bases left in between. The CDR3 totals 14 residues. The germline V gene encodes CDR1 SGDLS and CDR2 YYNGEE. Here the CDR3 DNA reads TGTGCCAGCAGCCCCTCGGGTGGCCACAATGAGCAGTTCTTC. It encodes CASSPSGGHNEQFF. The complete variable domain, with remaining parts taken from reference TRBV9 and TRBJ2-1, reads DSGVTQTPKHLITATGQRVTLRCSPRSGDLSVYWYQQSLDQGLQFLIQYYNGEERAKGNILERFSAQQFPDLHSELNLSSLELGDSALYFCASSPSGGHNEQFFGPGTRLTVL.

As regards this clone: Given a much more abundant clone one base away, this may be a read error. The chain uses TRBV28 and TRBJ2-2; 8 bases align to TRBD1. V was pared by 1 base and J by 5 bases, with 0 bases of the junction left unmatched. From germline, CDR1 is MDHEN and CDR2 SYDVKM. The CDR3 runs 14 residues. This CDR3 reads CASSLYRGTGELFF. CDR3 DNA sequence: TGTGCCAGCAGTTTATACAGGGGGACCGGGGAGCTGTTTTTT. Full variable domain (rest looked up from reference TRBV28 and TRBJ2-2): DVKVTQSSRYLVKRTGEKVFLECVQDMDHENMFWYRQDPGLGLRLIYFSYDVKMKEKGDIPEGYSVSREKKERFSLILESASTNQTSMYLCASSLYRGTGELFFGEGSRLTVL.

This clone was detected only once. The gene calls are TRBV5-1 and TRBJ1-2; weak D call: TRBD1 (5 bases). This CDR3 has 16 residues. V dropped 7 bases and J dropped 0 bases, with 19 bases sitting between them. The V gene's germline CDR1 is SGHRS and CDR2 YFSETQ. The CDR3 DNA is TGCGCCAGCTTGGAAGATCCGGGACGGGCTAACTATGGCTACACCTTC. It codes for CASLEDPGRANYGYTF.

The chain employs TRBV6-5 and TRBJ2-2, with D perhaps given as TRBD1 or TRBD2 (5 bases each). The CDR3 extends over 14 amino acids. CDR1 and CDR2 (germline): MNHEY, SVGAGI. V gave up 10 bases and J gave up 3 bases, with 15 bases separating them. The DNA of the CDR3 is TGTGCCACCACGGGGCGAGCCGACACCGGGGAGCTGTTTTTT. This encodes CATTGRADTGELFF.

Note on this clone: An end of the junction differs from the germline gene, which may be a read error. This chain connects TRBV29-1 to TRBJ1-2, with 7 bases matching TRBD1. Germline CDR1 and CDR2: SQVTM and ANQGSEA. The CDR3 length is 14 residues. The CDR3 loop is CSVEEGGRNYGYTF. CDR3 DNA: TGCAGCGTGGAAGAAGGGGGCAGAAACTATGGCTACACCTTC.

CDR3: CASSSDRNEKLFF. In DNA, the CDR3 is TGTGCCAGCAGCTCGGACCGAAATGAAAAACTGTTTTTT. V is TRBV11-2 and J is TRBJ1-4; D unclear. V was pared by 4 bases and J by 5 bases, with 8 bases between. This CDR3 spans 13 amino acids. Germline V gene sequence: CDR1 SGHAT, CDR2 FQNNGV.